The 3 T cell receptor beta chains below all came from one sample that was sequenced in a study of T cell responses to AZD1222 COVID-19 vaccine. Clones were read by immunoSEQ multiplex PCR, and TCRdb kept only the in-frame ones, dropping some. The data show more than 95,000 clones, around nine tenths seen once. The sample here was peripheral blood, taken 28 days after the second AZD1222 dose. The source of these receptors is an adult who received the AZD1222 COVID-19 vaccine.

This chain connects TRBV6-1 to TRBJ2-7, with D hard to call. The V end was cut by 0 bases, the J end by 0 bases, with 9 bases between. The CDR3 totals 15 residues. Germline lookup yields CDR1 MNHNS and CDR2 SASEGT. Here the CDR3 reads CASSEARPSSYEQYF. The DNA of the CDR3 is TGTGCCAGCAGTGAAGCGCGGCCCAGCTCCTACGAGCAGTACTTC.

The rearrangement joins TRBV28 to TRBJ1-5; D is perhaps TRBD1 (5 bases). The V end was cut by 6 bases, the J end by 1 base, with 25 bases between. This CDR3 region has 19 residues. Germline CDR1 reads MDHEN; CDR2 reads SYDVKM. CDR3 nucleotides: TGTGCCAGCAGCCACACCGAGGGGAAGGGTGCGGGGAGCAATCAGCCCCAGCATTTT. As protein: CASSHTEGKGAGSNQPQHF.

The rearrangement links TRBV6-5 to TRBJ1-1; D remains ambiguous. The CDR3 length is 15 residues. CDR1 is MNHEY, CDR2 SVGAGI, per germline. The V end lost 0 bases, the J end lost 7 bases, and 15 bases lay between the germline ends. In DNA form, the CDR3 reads TGTGCCAGCAGTTACTCGTCGGCAGGATTATTTGAAGCTTTCTTT. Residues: CASSYSSAGLFEAFF.